One sample yielded the 19 T cell receptor beta chains listed below, sequenced in a study of blood T cell repertoires in COVID-19. Sequencing was performed with immunoSEQ multiplex PCR; in TCRdb, only in-frame clones are kept and a portion is missing. The table shows about 77,000 clones, with 75% to 90% occurring only once. The sequencing sample was made of peripheral blood. The origin of the receptors is a woman in her sixties or seventies with acute or convalescent COVID-19.

The rearrangement joins TRBV4-2 to TRBJ1-2, with a possible D match to TRBD1 (5 bases). Trimming took off 3 bases at V and 0 bases at J, with 17 bases between the two ends. From germline, CDR1 is LGHNA and CDR2 YNFKEQ. The CDR3 extends over 17 amino acids. The CDR3 bases are TGTGCCAGCAGCCAGATAAGCAGACAGTCACCTAACTATGGCTACACCTTC. Encoded protein: CASSQISRQSPNYGYTF.

The rearrangement uses TRBV13 and TRBJ2-3, with a possible D match to TRBD2 (7 bases). CDR1 is PRHDT and CDR2 is FYEKMQ in the germline V gene (reference sequence). CDR3 size: 17 residues. V lost 5 bases and J lost 2, with 20 bases in between. CDR3 loop: CASSLRSAGATTDTQYF. CDR3 nucleotide sequence: TGTGCCAGCAGCCTCCGGTCCGCGGGGGCCACCACAGATACGCAGTATTTT.

This clone has only a few counts. The V and J genes are TRBV7-2 and TRBJ2-7; 9 nucleotides align to TRBD1. The CDR3 is 15 residues long. Germline V gene sequence: CDR1 SGHTA, CDR2 FQGNSA. Germline trimming cut 2 bases from V and 0 bases from J; bases unmatched to any gene: 2. CDR3 nucleotides: TGTGCCAGCAGCTTATGGACAGGGGACTCCTACGAGCAGTACTTC. This encodes CASSLWTGDSYEQYF.

The chain combines TRBV9 with TRBJ1-2; 7 nucleotides line up with TRBD1. V trimming: 4 bases; J trimming: 4 bases; junction bases outside the gene matches: 10. The CDR3 runs to 15 residues. Germline V gives CDR1 SGDLS, CDR2 YYNGEE. Here the CDR3 reads CASSPGISGGYGYTF. CDR3 DNA: TGTGCCAGCAGCCCCGGAATCTCAGGGGGCTATGGCTACACCTTC.

The V gene is TRBV18, the J gene TRBJ1-5; possibly TRBD1 for D (6 bases). V lost 2 bases to trimming and J lost 0 bases, with 8 bases between them. The CDR3 covers 15 residues. CDR1 is KGHSH and CDR2 is LQKENI in the germline V gene. The CDR3, as DNA: TGTGCCAGCTCACCAGGACAGTTTAGCAATCAGCCCCAGCATTTT. Protein product: CASSPGQFSNQPQHF. Using reference TRBV18 and TRBJ1-5 for the parts outside the CDR3, the full variable domain is NAGVMQNPRHLVRRRGQEARLRCSPMKGHSHVYWYRQLPEEGLKFMVYLQKENIIDESGMPKERFSAEFPKEGPSILRIQQVVRGDSAAYFCASSPGQFSNQPQHFGDGTRLSIL.

The chain couples TRBV7-9 to TRBJ1-5, with a tentative D call TRBD1 (5 bases). This CDR3 comprises 13 residues. Germline V lookup: CDR1 SEHNR, CDR2 FQNEAQ (reference sequence). With 0 bases removed from V and 6 bases from J, the gap between germline ends came to 6 bases. The CDR3 spells CASSLARGQPQHF. The CDR3 DNA reads TGTGCCAGCAGCTTAGCAAGGGGTCAGCCCCAGCATTTT.

The chain couples TRBV7-9 to TRBJ1-4; 7 bases line up with TRBD1. After removal of 4 bases from V and 7 bases from J, the junction contained 12 bases not matched to a gene. The germline gives CDR1 SEHNR, CDR2 FQNEAQ (reference sequence). The CDR3 runs to 16 residues. DNA for the CDR3: TGTGCCAGCAGCTCCAGGGACAGTTATAAAAGTGAAAAACTGTTTTTT. Its translation is CASSSRDSYKSEKLFF.

V is TRBV14 and J is TRBJ2-7; D gene ambiguous. The CDR3 covers 12 residues. In germline, CDR1 is SGHDN, CDR2 FVKESK. V lost 1 base and J lost 3, with 4 bases in between. The CDR3 nucleotides read TGTGCCAGCAGCCAAGGAGGCTACGAGCAGTACTTC. Translation gives CASSQGGYEQYF.

The table lists this clone with a count of one. The chain employs TRBV3-1 (or the pseudogene TRBV3-2) and TRBJ1-5, with D possibly matching TRBD1 (6 bases). CDR3 length: 16 residues. Deletions cut 2 bases from V and 7 bases from J, with 18 bases between. CDR1 is LGHDT and CDR2 is YNNKEL in the germline V gene (reference sequence). CDR3 loop: CASSQNGGGTGQPQHF. The CDR3 coding sequence is TGTGCCAGCAGCCAAAACGGGGGGGGCACAGGGCAGCCCCAGCATTTT.

This chain uses TRBV29-1 with TRBJ1-2; no definite D call. The germline gives CDR1 SQVTM, CDR2 ANQGSEA. With 3 bases removed from V and 5 bases from J, the gap between germline ends came to 16 bases. The CDR3 sequence is 14 residues long. The CDR3 sequence is CSVENWSAPYGYTF. The CDR3 DNA is TGCAGCGTTGAGAACTGGTCCGCCCCATATGGCTACACCTTC.

The rearrangement uses TRBV7-9 and TRBJ2-7, with TRBD1 identical over 9 bases. The CDR3 spans 16 residues. After removal of 5 bases from V and 3 bases from J, the junction contained 11 bases not matched to a gene. Germline CDR1 is SEHNR and CDR2 is FQNEAQ (reference sequence). The CDR3 loop reads CASSPIQGASSYEQYF. In nucleotides, the CDR3 is TGTGCCAGCAGCCCAATACAGGGGGCGAGTAGCTACGAGCAGTACTTC.

The J gene is TRBJ2-2, the V gene TRBV11-2; a weak D match, TRBD1 (5 bases). Per germline, CDR1 SGHAT and CDR2 FQNNGV. Trimming took 5 bases from V and 6 from J, leaving 22 bases between them. This CDR3 is 17 amino acids long. The CDR3 loop reads CASSTNGRQIGPGELFF. In DNA, the CDR3 is TGTGCCAGCAGCACTAACGGGCGACAGATCGGGCCCGGGGAGCTGTTTTTT.

The chain employs TRBV2 and TRBJ2-7; TRBD1 might be the D (6 bases). The CDR3 is 16 amino acids. Trimming pared 5 bases from V and 1 base from J, leaving 18 bases between. The germline V gene encodes CDR1 SNHLY and CDR2 FYNNEI. In DNA, the CDR3 is TGTGCCAGCAGTACAGGGATTTATGGAGAATCCTACGAGCAGTACTTC. This encodes CASSTGIYGESYEQYF. Combining the CDR3 with reference TRBV2 and TRBJ2-7 gives the whole variable domain EPEVTQTPSHQVTQMGQEVILRCVPISNHLYFYWYRQILGQKVEFLVSFYNNEISEKSEIFDDQFSVERPDGSNFTLKIRSTKLEDSAMYFCASSTGIYGESYEQYFGPGTRLTVT.

This chain uses TRBV28 with TRBJ1-2, with no clear D. Germline V CDR1 and CDR2: MDHEN, SYDVKM. The germline V and J ends were trimmed by 8 bases and 2 bases, with 15 bases remaining between them. This CDR3 region has 14 residues. CDR3 DNA sequence: TGTGCCAGCGCACCCGTACCGGGAAACTATGGCTACACCTTC. The encoded protein is CASAPVPGNYGYTF.

The rearrangement links TRBV7-2 to TRBJ1-2, with 7 positions matching TRBD1. The trim removed 10 bases at V and 5 bases at J, leaving 16 bases unmatched. The CDR3 spans 15 residues. Germline V gene lookup returns CDR1 SGHTA and CDR2 FQGNSA. The CDR3 nucleotides are TGTGCCACCCGGCCAGGGGGGAATTTAGAGTATGGCTACACCTTC. Translating it yields CATRPGGNLEYGYTF.

The chain couples TRBV2 to TRBJ2-7, with a tentative D call TRBD2 (6 bases). Germline values: CDR1 SNHLY, CDR2 FYNNEI. Trimming removed 4 bases at V and 3 bases at J, with 10 bases between. The CDR3 sequence is 13 residues long. The CDR3 sequence is CASSGGLNYEQYF. In nucleotides, the CDR3 is TGTGCCAGCAGTGGGGGACTTAACTACGAGCAGTACTTC.

This clone was detected a few times. The chain carries TRBV29-1 and TRBJ1-1, with D possibly matching TRBD1 (6 bases). Germline CDR1 SQVTM, CDR2 ANQGSEA. This CDR3 region has 17 residues. Trimming stripped 0 bases from V and 4 bases from J, with 21 bases between. This chain's CDR3 is CSVEEGLGTPRGTEAFF. In DNA, the CDR3 is TGCAGCGTTGAAGAGGGGTTAGGCACCCCCAGGGGCACTGAAGCTTTCTTT. Using reference TRBV29-1 and TRBJ1-1 for the parts outside the CDR3, the full variable domain is SAVISQKPSRDICQRGTSLTIQCQVDSQVTMMFWYRQQPGQSLTLIATANQGSEATYESGFVIDKFPISRPNLTFSTLTVSNMSPEDSSIYLCSVEEGLGTPRGTEAFFGQGTRLTVV.

This sequence joins TRBV4-3 and TRBJ1-4; D is undetermined. Germline loops: CDR1 LGHNA, CDR2 YSLEER. The CDR3 loop spans 16 amino acids. V shed 6 bases and J shed 7 bases, with 21 bases lying between them. The DNA for the CDR3 is TGCGCCAGCAGATCATCATCGGCAGGTTCAGGTGAAAAACTGTTTTTT. Translation gives CASRSSSAGSGEKLFF.

Comment on this clone: Different DNA sequences within this sample yield the same CDR3. The J gene is TRBJ1-2, the V gene TRBV25-1; no clear D gene. Deletions cut 4 bases from V and 4 bases from J, with 4 bases between. The CDR3 is 11 residues long. Germline V CDR1 and CDR2: MGHDK, SYGVNS. CDR3 loop: CASSAGYGYTF. CDR3 bases: TGTGCCAGCAGTGCCGGCTATGGCTACACCTTC.